Shown below are 12 T cell receptor beta chains from a single sample sequenced in a study of blood T cell repertoires in COVID-19. TCRdb's table, derived via immunoSEQ multiplex PCR, lists solely in-frame clones and lacks some. The repertoire holds about 360,000 clones, around 87% seen once, with around 1.9% in the top ten. Material for sequencing was PBMCs or T cells enriched from blood (not recorded which). Receptors were obtained from a man aged 35 to 55 in a cohort exposed to, infected with or recovered from COVID-19 (not recorded which).

The CDR3 protein is CASRGGAFYEQYF. The CDR3 DNA reads TGTGCCTCGCGGGGAGGAGCTTTCTACGAGCAGTACTTC. The chain is built from TRBV6-4 and TRBJ2-7; D perhaps matches TRBD2 (6 bases). V shed 11 bases and J shed 3 bases, with 17 bases lying between them. The CDR3 covers 13 residues. Germline values: CDR1 MRHNA, CDR2 SNTAGT.

This clone was picked up one time. V usage is TRBV27 and J usage is TRBJ1-5; TRBD1 agrees at 7 bases. Germline V gene sequence: CDR1 MNHEY, CDR2 SMNVEV (reference sequence). Germline trimming cut 6 bases from V and 4 bases from J; bases unmatched to any gene: 3. The CDR3 extends over 13 amino acids. As DNA, the CDR3 is TGTGCCAGCAGAGGGGGCTGGAATCAGCCCCAGCATTTT. Translation gives CASRGGWNQPQHF.

V gene TRBV4-1 combines with J gene TRBJ1-5; D call uncertain. The CDR3 sequence is 16 residues long. Trimming took off 1 base at V and 1 base at J, with 11 bases between the two ends. Germline assignment: CDR1 MGHRA and CDR2 YSYEKL. The DNA for the CDR3 is TGCGCCAGCAGCCAAGTAGTCGGCGGCAGCAATCAGCCCCAGCATTTT. This sequence encodes CASSQVVGGSNQPQHF.

This chain links TRBV5-4 with TRBJ2-2; 7 nucleotides align to TRBD1. CDR1 and CDR2 from the germline V gene are SGHNT and YYREEE (reference sequence). V lost 4 bases, J lost 3 bases, and 6 bases stayed unmatched. There are 15 residues in the CDR3. The CDR3 region has the DNA TGTGCCAGCAGCCTGACAGGGTTGGACACCGGGGAGCTGTTTTTT. It codes for CASSLTGLDTGELFF.

This chain uses TRBV18 with TRBJ2-1, with 11 nucleotides matching TRBD2. Germline lookup yields CDR1 KGHSH and CDR2 LQKENI. This CDR3 spans 20 amino acids. V was pared by 3 bases and J by 2 bases, with 15 bases of the junction left unmatched. The CDR3 nucleotides read TGTGCCAGCTCACCTCCTAGCGGGAGGCCCACCTACCTGCCCTACAATGAGCAGTTCTTC. Encoded protein: CASSPPSGRPTYLPYNEQFF.

This clone was seen more than once but under ten times. The chain recombines TRBV29-1 with TRBJ1-4; 8 bases map to TRBD1. From germline, CDR1 is SQVTM and CDR2 ANQGSEA. The CDR3 sequence is 12 residues long. With V trimmed by 6 bases and J by 7 bases, 4 bases remained unmatched. The CDR3 bases are TGCAGCGTAGGACAGGGAGGTGAAAAACTGTTTTTT. Encoded protein: CSVGQGGEKLFF.

V usage is TRBV28 and J usage is TRBJ1-1; TRBD1 matches 10 bases. The trim removed 3 bases at V and 1 base at J, leaving 5 bases unmatched. The CDR3 runs to 16 residues. Germline CDR1 MDHEN, CDR2 SYDVKM. The CDR3 is CASSFPGQGKNTEAFF. The CDR3 nucleotides read TGTGCCAGCAGTTTCCCGGGACAGGGGAAGAACACTGAAGCTTTCTTT.

Regarding this clone: This specimen includes other DNA sequences encoding the same CDR3. The V gene is TRBV5-1, the J gene TRBJ1-1; possibly TRBD1 for D (6 bases). With 4 bases removed from V and 1 base from J, the gap between germline ends came to 11 bases. This CDR3 region has 14 residues. Per the germline V gene, CDR1 is SGHRS and CDR2 is YFSETQ. The CDR3 loop reads CASSLGQQNTEAFF. The DNA for the CDR3 is TGCGCCAGCAGCCTGGGACAACAGAACACTGAAGCTTTCTTT.

The rearrangement joins TRBV11-2 to TRBJ2-1, with 12 bases fitting TRBD2. The V segment lost 2 bases and the J segment 9 bases; nucleotides outside the gene matches: 5. The CDR3 has 15 amino acids. Germline V gene sequence: CDR1 SGHAT, CDR2 FQNNGV. CDR3 sequence (DNA): TGTGCCAGCAGCTTACCCCTAGCGGGAGGGGGTGAGCAGTTCTTC. It translates to CASSLPLAGGGEQFF.

CDR3 residues: CASSPRGASGNTIYF. CDR3 nucleotide sequence: TGTGCCAGCAGTCCCCGGGGGGCCTCTGGAAACACCATATATTTT. The V and J genes are TRBV28 and TRBJ1-3, with D possibly being TRBD1 (6 bases). Between the trimmed V and J ends, which lost 5 bases and 0 bases, there was a span of 11 bases. This CDR3 is built from 15 residues. Germline loops: CDR1 MDHEN, CDR2 SYDVKM.

The chain joins TRBV5-6 to TRBJ1-2; perhaps TRBD1 as D (5 bases). There are 16 residues in the CDR3. The germline V gene encodes CDR1 SGHDT and CDR2 YYEEEE. V lost 4 bases and J lost 4, with 20 bases in between. The CDR3, as DNA: TGTGCCAGCAGCCAGATAGACATAGACAGTAGCTATGGCTACACCTTC. Its protein is CASSQIDIDSSYGYTF.

V and J are TRBV5-1 and TRBJ1-2; a possible D gene is TRBD1 (5 bases). Deletions cut 4 bases from V and 6 bases from J, with 16 bases between. Germline V gene sequence: CDR1 SGHRS, CDR2 YFSETQ. The CDR3 runs to 14 residues. This CDR3 reads CASSPGGGGNGYTF. CDR3 coding DNA: TGCGCCAGCAGCCCTGGAGGCGGGGGAAATGGCTACACCTTC.